Sequencing of this TCR beta chain was carried out in a study of cytomegalovirus exposure and HLA in healthy donors (dated by TCRdb to about 2017). For context, the study as a whole: According to an earlier analysis of 450 to 650 of the donors, about 179 million T cells yielded 117 million unique TCR beta sequences and about 280 Gb of sequence data. About 280 gigabases of sequencing data and tens of millions of unique TCR sequences made up an early release that covered 500 to 700 HLA-typed donors. Among the roughly 400 genotyped donors, roughly 80% belonged to the genetic ancestry cluster associated with self-reported Caucasian donors. The study aimed to test whether signatures of past pathogen exposure could be identified by cataloging public T cell receptors. The T cell repertoires of 550 to 850 subjects were profiled by immunosequencing and related to cytomegalovirus serostatus. Besides the first cohort of about 730 subjects, a separate validation cohort made up of roughly 130 different subjects was used. To predict cytomegalovirus infection status, the study brought together high-throughput TCR immunosequencing, statistical association of individual TCRs with disease status, and machine learning. To study patterns of TCR occurrence, a later analysis re-analyzed previously published TCR beta repertoires from several hundred donors and added high-resolution HLA genotyping. In the later analysis, no new phenotypic data were used to find candidate immune exposures; instead, reliance was placed on TCR beta sequences and their occurrence across donors. To decide whether each TCR beta V gene segment behaved as functional or pseudogenic, an earlier analysis of some 570 of the donors relied on high-throughput TCR beta sequencing. Donor age, sex, ethnicity and CMV serostatus were collected together with the repertoire data. Genome-wide SNP genotypes for about 65% of the 666 donors were used in a later genetic analysis, which treated that subset as a discovery cohort. Every repertoire in the discovery cohort had been generated on one and the same sequencing platform. HLA typing covered class I and class II loci at four-digit resolution. The number of typed donors differed by locus: roughly 629-630 for A, B, C, DRB1 and DQB1; 500 to 550 for DQA1; 606 for DPA1; and 400 to 480 for DPB1. Several DR-DQ haplotypes were handled as single units for association and clustering because linkage in the cohort was strong. Among several hundred genotyped donors of the cohort, an average of approximately 240,000 unique TCR beta nucleotide sequences was sequenced per donor, of which about 19% were non-productive.

Concerning this clone itself: Its antigen remains unidentified. No much larger clonotype is one base removed from it; base qualities were not supplied.

Library construction relied on the immunoSEQ multiplex PCR assay. A mixture of 60 forward primers for TCR Vbeta segments and 13 reverse primers for TCR Jbeta segments was used in the multiplex PCR. The CDR3 region of rearranged TCR beta genes was amplified from genomic DNA with a multiplex PCR assay. The amplified TCR beta libraries were sequenced on the Illumina HiSeq System as 87-base-pair reads. The paper's processing steps were these. A later analysis tallied 75 million to 95 million unique TCR beta chains across the 610 or so repertoires, and about 12 million of those chains were shared by two or more donors. Raw reads were error-corrected and collapsed into unique sequences by a nearest-neighbor algorithm in which closely related sequences were merged to remove PCR and sequencing errors. V, D and J gene segments were assigned by aligning CDR3 sequences to IMGT reference sequences. For a sequence to be retained, at least a six-nucleotide match to both a V gene segment and a J gene segment was required. A rearrangement counted as productive if the CDR3 had no stop codons and remained in frame with V and J, and every other rearrangement counted as non-productive. Following IMGT convention, CDR3 was defined as the stretch from the second conserved V-encoded cysteine up to the conserved J-encoded phenylalanine. The earlier analysis of about 590 of the donors excluded sequences that lacked an unambiguous match to a single V gene segment. In an earlier analysis of 500 to 750 of the donors, V segments were called functional above 56.7% productive rearrangements and were called segregating when the between-donor standard deviation exceeded 5%. A statistical classification framework was built to diagnose cytomegalovirus status from the catalog of TCR beta chain sequences. A later analysis assigned V and J genes by comparing TCR nucleotide sequences with IMGT/GENE-DB human TR gene sequences. The TCRdist pipeline was used in a later analysis to assign CDR3 sequences and most-parsimonious VDJ recombination scenarios. In a later analysis, each TCR beta chain was defined by its CDR3 amino acid sequence together with its V-gene family, and reads without a unique V-gene family were excluded. A later analysis removed 550 to 650 highly shared, low-generation-probability nucleotide sequences to deal with suspected cross-contamination and a sequencing artifact. For each public chain, a later analysis derived a clonal expansion index from normalized ranks of inferred template counts within each repertoire. In a later analysis, generation probabilities were computed with a VDJ recombination model fitted to out-of-frame rearrangements, and the resulting probabilities were checked against IGoR. In a later analysis, hypergeometric tests were used to score TCR-TCR, TCR-HLA and TCR-CMV co-occurrence, with a repertoire-size bias correction applied to TCR pairs. False discovery rates were estimated in a later analysis by permuting HLA or CMV assignments 20 times. A later analysis grouped co-occurring TCRs with DBSCAN, adding TCRdist sequence similarity when clustering within HLA-allele-positive subsets. Repertoires with fewer than 30,000 or more than 120,000 public chains, plus five repertoires with anomalous nucleotide sharing, were excluded from co-occurrence clustering. This is the immuneACCESS table as TCRdb keeps it, with only in-frame sequences that have V and J called. A part of the clones is gone; compared with another copy, unresolved V genes explain less than half, and the rest is unexplained. That table is the source of V, J and clone size, and D and trimming were worked out from the DNA. The sample table contains just over 200,000 clones; only one count was recorded for roughly three quarters of them. 1.7% of the sample is taken by the ten largest.

The cohort comprised fewer than 750 healthy bone marrow donors. At the time of sampling, all cohort members were nominally healthy, though unrecorded immune exposures were likely present. The donor tested CMV seronegative and was one of the 352 seronegative cohort members. Every donor gave a peripheral blood sample, and the peripheral blood mononuclear cells from that sample were used for TCR beta sequencing. Genomic DNA extraction from the blood cell samples was performed with the Qiagen DNeasy Blood Extraction Kit. The CDR3 covers 14 residues, taking in both the cysteine and the phenylalanine. The retained sequence is limited to the CDR3, 42 bases, with the frame set at the first base. Trimming leaves V shorter by 6 bases and J shorter by 7 bases, with the junction holding 5 bases beyond the gene matches. Taken from the germline V gene (reference sequence), the CDR1 and CDR2 loops are MNHEY and SMNVEV.

The full study reports these points: A later analysis found that most CMV-associated TCR beta chains appeared HLA-restricted, with HLA associations seemingly driven largely by CMV exposure. In a later analysis, several top co-occurrence clusters were reported to appear linked to parvovirus B19, influenza, CMV and Epstein-Barr virus. HLA typing was unavailable for some donors at each locus, so association tests used only the typed subset. The classifier was reported to diagnose cytomegalovirus status with high specificity and sensitivity in both the original and validation cohorts. This cohort had only TCR beta chains sequenced, and the lack of alpha or paired-chain data limited which features could be detected. A later analysis found that TCR association rates varied across HLA loci, with DRB1 alleles showing the most associated TCRs and HLA-C alleles the fewest. At a false discovery rate of 0.05, a later analysis linked under 20,000 TCR beta sequences to specific HLA alleles. CMV serostatus was the only immune exposure information available for the cohort. When HLA alleles, especially DR and DQ, strongly co-occurred, attributing TCR associations to individual alleles was difficult. According to the authors, the approach could potentially be generalized to other disease states and immunological phenotypes. An earlier analysis of roughly 570 of the donors showed that most TCR beta V segments appeared in productive rearrangements either about 87% or about 30% of the time, which broadly matched IMGT annotations. A group of highly shared sequence variants was considered likely to be a technical artifact of the sequencing pipeline. Because counts were too low, seventeen rarely observed V segments, including chromosome 9 orphons, were left out of the earlier analysis of over 550 of the donors. Roughly uniform sequencing depth across donors was assumed in presence/absence analyses, although this assumption may not hold. Most TCR sequences were observed very rarely across donors, whereas some public TCRs were present in many individuals. In vitro tests confirmed that three of the cytomegalovirus-associated TCR beta chains recognize cytomegalovirus antigens. A later genetic analysis reported fewer N-insertions in productive TCRs among donors in an Asian-associated ancestry cluster than the roughly 720-donor mean. A further reported finding was that TCR beta sequences accurately predicted the HLA-A and HLA-B alleles for most subjects in the first cohort. A later genetic analysis associated a missense DCLRE1C variant with V-gene and J-gene trimming of TCR beta chains, and an independent cohort replicated the association. Because the 87-base-pair reads could not distinguish some IMGT-functional V segments, including TRBV6-2 and TRBV6-3, those segments were excluded. The study gave a list of roughly 150 TCR beta chains associated with cytomegalovirus. A later analysis found that HLA-associated TCR beta chains were more clonally expanded and had lower generation probabilities than equally common non-associated chains. Linkage disequilibrium might explain the correlated functional status among segregating V segments, but an unknown experimental factor could not be ruled out.

The sequence is built from TRBV27 and TRBJ2-1; TRBD2 agrees with 11 junctional bases. This sequence originates from a man aged 45 to 65 in good health and CMV-seronegative. The sequenced sample was PBMCs. The encoded CDR3 is CASRLAGGGNEQFF. The nucleotide sequence is TGTGCCAGCAGGCTAGCGGGAGGAGGTAATGAGCAGTTCTTC.